The clone carrying this T cell receptor (beta chain) was detected a few times. Its antigen remains unknown. TCRdb fed the 5' RACE reads into MiXCR, producing one record per CDR3 protein. The sample consists of around 510,000 distinct CDR3 sequences, roughly 22% of them appearing once. These data come from a study of T-cell memory formation after mild COVID-19. General observations from the study: Second-wave clones with a day 37 peak had unconfirmed SARS-CoV-2 specificity.

This receptor was identified in an adult woman who had mild COVID-19 (a few samples of this study predate the infection). Cell type and time point are not known. Sequencing used PBMCs or a T cell subset sorted from them (not recorded which).

The DNA for the CDR3 is TGTGCCAGCAGCCAGGGACACCTGAGCTCTGGAAACACCATATATTTT. Protein sequence: CASSQGHLSSGNTIYF. V and J are TRBV11-3 and TRBJ1-3; weak D call: TRBD1 (6 bases). The ends were cut back, 5 bases at V and 0 bases at J, with 14 bases in the middle. Germline-derived CDR1 and CDR2 are SGHNT and YENEEA. The length of the CDR3 is 16 residues.